A single sample is the source of the 20 T cell receptor beta chains below, sequenced in a study of blood T cells in healthy people across ages. Alongside a J-beta primer mix, a sample-barcoded 5' primer served in a second PCR lasting roughly 6 to 12 cycles. TCRdb called the 5' RACE reads again in MiXCR, with one record for every CDR3 protein. The sample contains over a million distinct CDR3 sequences, under 30% of which appear only once. These data were likewise used in another study, on T cells of mothers and their children.

Material: blood. The receptors were gathered from a girl under 10 years old in good health.

The chain uses TRBV7-9 and TRBJ2-7; D remains unclear. Germline loops: CDR1 SEHNR, CDR2 FQNEAQ (reference sequence). This CDR3 is built from 11 residues. V dropped 5 bases and J dropped 5 bases, with 7 bases sitting between them. The CDR3 sequence: CASSREDEQYF. The CDR3, as DNA: TGTGCCAGCAGCCGAGAAGACGAGCAGTACTTC.

This clonotype was found a few times. The J gene is TRBJ2-3, the V gene TRBV12-3 or TRBV12-4; 16 bases agree with TRBD2. V was pared by 6 bases and J by 8 bases, with 8 bases of the junction left unmatched. The CDR3 contains 16 residues. In DNA, the CDR3 is TGTGCCAGCAGCCGTGGGACTAGCGGGAGGGTTGGTACGCAGTATTTT. Translation: CASSRGTSGRVGTQYF.

The chain is built from TRBV6-6 and TRBJ2-2, with 10 bases that match TRBD1. Looked up from germline, CDR1 is MNHNY and CDR2 is SVGAGI (reference sequence). The V and J ends lost 6 bases and 1 base, in that order; junction bases with no gene match: 5. There are 16 residues in the CDR3. The CDR3 spells CASRGTGALNTGELFF. The CDR3 coding sequence is TGTGCCAGCAGGGGGACAGGGGCCCTGAACACCGGGGAGCTGTTTTTT.

The J gene is TRBJ2-5, the V gene TRBV7-2; 7 bases line up with TRBD2. The assigned J gene may be wrong: the sequence end matches TRBJ2-1 better. The V gene's germline CDR1 is SGHTA and CDR2 FQGNSA. The CDR3 consists of 11 residues. The CDR3 DNA is TGTGCCGTTTGGGGGGGTCGAGAGCAGTTCTTC. It encodes CAVWGGREQFF.

The chain recombines TRBV7-9 with TRBJ1-6, with D unresolved. CDR3 length: 13 amino acids. Germline V gene data show CDR1 as SEHNR and CDR2 as FQNEAQ (reference sequence). Trimming cost V 8 bases and J 4 bases, with 9 bases left between them. CDR3: CASGGGYNSPLHF. CDR3 DNA sequence: TGTGCCAGCGGTGGCGGATATAATTCACCCCTCCACTTT.

There are a few counts of this clonotype. This chain joins TRBV7-2 and TRBJ2-4; 12 nucleotides line up with TRBD2. Germline V CDR1 and CDR2: SGHTA, FQGNSA. The trim removed 2 bases at V and 1 base at J, leaving 0 bases unmatched. The CDR3 spans 16 residues. The CDR3 loop is CASSLLAGGAKNIQYF. CDR3 coding DNA: TGTGCCAGCAGCTTACTAGCGGGAGGGGCCAAAAACATTCAGTACTTC. The full variable domain, rest sourced from reference TRBV7-2 and TRBJ2-4, is GAGVSQSPSNKVTEKGKDVELRCDPISGHTALYWYRQSLGQGLEFLIYFQGNSAPDKSGLPSDRFSAERTGGSVSTLTIQRTQQEDSAVYLCASSLLAGGAKNIQYFGAGTRLSVL.

This clonotype was seen a few times. This sequence joins TRBV12-3 or TRBV12-4 and TRBJ2-1; D may be TRBD2 (6 bases). This CDR3 is built from 15 residues. Deletions cut 7 bases from V and 3 bases from J, with 16 bases between. The CDR3 region is CASTSRLEGYNEQFF. The CDR3 DNA is TGTGCCAGCACCTCAAGACTGGAGGGCTACAATGAGCAGTTCTTC.

The chain combines TRBV4-2 with TRBJ1-1; no firm D call. With 0 bases removed from V and 1 base from J, the gap between germline ends came to 9 bases. CDR1 and CDR2 from the germline V gene are LGHNA and YNFKEQ. The CDR3 length is 15 residues. The CDR3 DNA is TGTGCCAGCAGCCAAGAGGGAATCTCGAACACTGAAGCTTTCTTT. This codes for CASSQEGISNTEAFF.

The chain links TRBV14 to TRBJ2-4; 7 bases map to TRBD1. CDR1 and CDR2 (germline): SGHDN, FVKESK. Trimming at V came to 4 bases and at J to 7 bases, leaving 7 bases not matched to a gene. The CDR3 runs 14 residues. The CDR3 reads CASSPRQGVNIQYF. The CDR3 nucleotides read TGTGCCAGCAGCCCCCGACAGGGTGTCAACATTCAGTACTTC.

This clonotype was detected once. The junction and the germline gene differ at one end; a read error may be behind it. The CDR3 spells CASRLEGSNQPQHF. CDR3 nucleotide sequence: TGTGCCAGCAGGTTAGAGGGGAGCAATCAGCCCCAGCATTTT. The chain carries TRBV12-3 or TRBV12-4 and TRBJ1-5; perhaps TRBD1 as D (5 bases). This CDR3 comprises 14 residues.

A single count supports this clonotype. The chain joins TRBV20-1 to TRBJ2-7, with TRBD2 matching 10 bases. In germline, CDR1 is DFQATT, CDR2 SNEGSKA (reference sequence). Unmatched junction bases numbered 7, after V lost 3 bases and J lost 2 bases. The CDR3 has 15 residues. The CDR3 nucleotides read TGCAGTGCTAGTGAGGGACTAGCGTTCGCCTACGAGCAGTACTTC. Its protein is CSASEGLAFAYEQYF.

This clonotype appeared a few times. The chain has TRBV25-1 and TRBJ2-1, with a tentative D call TRBD2 (7 bases). V lost 3 bases and J 4 bases, leaving 13 bases between the germline ends. Per the germline V gene, CDR1 is MGHDK and CDR2 is SYGVNS. This CDR3 contains 15 residues. CDR3 in amino acids: CASSEGASGYNEQFF. The CDR3 coding sequence is TGTGCCAGCAGTGAGGGGGCTAGCGGATACAATGAGCAGTTCTTC.

The chain employs TRBV4-2 and TRBJ2-5, with D perhaps matching TRBD1 or TRBD2 (5 bases each). The CDR3 is 15 amino acids. Germline assignment: CDR1 LGHNA and CDR2 YNFKEQ. Trimming left V 1 base short and J 4 bases short, with 13 bases between. CDR3 sequence: CASSQVGTPVETQYF. CDR3 nucleotides: TGTGCCAGCAGCCAAGTGGGGACCCCCGTAGAGACCCAGTACTTC.

This clonotype was observed a handful of times. J is TRBJ2-5 and V is TRBV29-1, with TRBD1 matching 8 bases. Losses at the gene ends were 5 bases for V and 5 bases for J; bases not matched to a gene: 10. From germline, CDR1 is SQVTM and CDR2 ANQGSEA. CDR3 length: 14 residues. As DNA, the CDR3 is TGCAGCGTTAGCCGGACAGGGAGAGGGGAGACCCAGTACTTC. Amino acids: CSVSRTGRGETQYF.

The chain has TRBV6-5 and TRBJ1-2; TRBD1 aligns across 7 bases. The CDR3 is 16 residues long. Germline CDR1 is MNHEY and CDR2 is SVGAGI. The junction had 9 bases not matched to a gene; V was cut back by 0 bases and J by 5 bases. CDR3 sequence: CASSYSSKGTDYGYTF. The CDR3, as DNA: TGTGCCAGCAGTTACTCGAGTAAGGGGACAGATTATGGCTACACCTTC.

Only one count was recorded for this clonotype. V usage is TRBV29-1 and J usage is TRBJ1-4; TRBD1 is a possible D gene (5 bases). The germline gives CDR1 SQVTM, CDR2 ANQGSEA. Trimming removed 6 bases from V and 6 bases from J, with 14 bases in between. The CDR3 is 13 amino acids. DNA for the CDR3: TGCAGCGTGACCAGGGCTGGAGATGAAAAACTGTTTTTT. Protein: CSVTRAGDEKLFF. Together with reference TRBV29-1 and TRBJ1-4, the CDR3 gives the full variable domain: SAVISQKPSRDICQRGTSLTIQCQVDSQVTMMFWYRQQPGQSLTLIATANQGSEATYESGFVIDKFPISRPNLTFSTLTVSNMSPEDSSIYLCSVTRAGDEKLFFGSGTQLSVL.

The chain uses TRBV4-3 and TRBJ1-2; D ambiguous. The CDR3 spans 14 residues. Germline loops: CDR1 LGHNA, CDR2 YSLEER. Trimming took 0 bases from V and 2 from J, leaving 7 bases between them. CDR3 protein: CASSQDQINYGYTF. The CDR3 DNA reads as TGCGCCAGCAGCCAAGATCAGATAAACTATGGCTACACCTTC.

The chain has TRBV5-1 and TRBJ2-1, with D maybe TRBD1 (5 bases). Between the trimmed V and J ends, which lost 0 bases and 1 base, there was a span of 17 bases. Germline V lookup: CDR1 SGHRS, CDR2 YFSETQ. This CDR3 contains 18 residues. The CDR3 sequence: CASSLVQGSFNSYNEQFF. CDR3 coding DNA: TGCGCCAGCAGCTTGGTTCAGGGATCGTTTAATTCCTACAATGAGCAGTTCTTC.

This clonotype has more than one count but fewer than ten. The gene calls are TRBV5-1 and TRBJ2-7, with no clear D. The V end lost 0 bases, the J end lost 3 bases, and 7 bases lay between the germline ends. Germline values: CDR1 SGHRS, CDR2 YFSETQ. The CDR3 runs 13 residues. CDR3: CASSLALNYEQYF. The CDR3 coding sequence is TGCGCCAGCAGCTTGGCACTAAACTACGAGCAGTACTTC.

This clonotype was found a few times. V gene TRBV6-2 or TRBV6-3 combines with J gene TRBJ2-1; 7 nucleotides align to TRBD2. The V gene's germline CDR1 is MNHEY and CDR2 SVGEGT. The CDR3 runs to 14 residues. The ends lost 2 bases at V and 5 bases at J; junction bases unmatched: 3. CDR3 in amino acids: CASSYRGDHNEQFF. The CDR3 nucleotides read TGTGCCAGCAGTTACCGGGGGGACCACAATGAGCAGTTCTTC.